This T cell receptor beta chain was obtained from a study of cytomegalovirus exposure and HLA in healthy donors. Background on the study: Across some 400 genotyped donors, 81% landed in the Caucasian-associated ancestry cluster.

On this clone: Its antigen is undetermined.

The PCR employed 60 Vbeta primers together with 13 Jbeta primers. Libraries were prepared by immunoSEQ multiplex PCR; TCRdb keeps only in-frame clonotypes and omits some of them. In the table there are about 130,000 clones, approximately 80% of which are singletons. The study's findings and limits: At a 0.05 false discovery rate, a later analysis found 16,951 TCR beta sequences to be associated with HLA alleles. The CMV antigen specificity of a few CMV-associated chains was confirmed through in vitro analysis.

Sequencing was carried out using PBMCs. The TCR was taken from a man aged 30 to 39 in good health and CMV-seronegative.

The CDR3 DNA reads as TGTGCCTGGGGTCAAGCGTTTACCTATGGCTACACCTTC. Translated, it gives CAWGQAFTYGYTF. The chain is built from TRBV30 and TRBJ1-2, with D uncertain. The CDR3 is 13 residues long. The germline CDR1 and CDR2 sequences are GTSNPN and SVGIG (reference sequence). Trimming cost V 5 bases and J 4 bases, with 14 bases left between them.